This T cell receptor beta chain derives from a study of identical twins. TCRdb itself ran the 5' RACE reads through MiXCR, one entry per CDR3 protein. Of some 900,000 distinct CDR3 sequences listed, around 12% are singletons. The V segment lost 8 bases and the J segment 3 bases; nucleotides outside the gene matches: 9. The CDR3 sequence is 15 residues long. This same sample was also part of a study on yellow fever vaccine responses in identical twins.

The receptor was isolated from a woman aged 18 to 35 in good health. The sample was PBMCs. The chain has TRBV12-3 or TRBV12-4 and TRBJ1-5, with TRBD1 identical over 8 bases. The CDR3 region is CASGIRTGFNQPQHF. CDR3 DNA sequence: TGTGCCAGCGGGATCCGGACAGGGTTCAATCAGCCCCAGCATTTT.